The clone carrying this T cell receptor beta chain has just one count. These data belong to a study of shared clonotypes between healthy human individuals. The germline V gene encodes CDR1 MRHNA and CDR2 SNTAGT. The CDR3 is 16 residues long. Trimming left V 3 bases short and J 2 bases short, with 15 bases between. Donors were Caucasian adults residing in Nashville, Tennessee, USA. Genomic DNA from unsorted samples was obtained from 80 million to 100 million PBMCs (per sample). Across several immunoSEQ plates, the genomic DNA of each subset was split evenly. Among the unsorted PBMC samples, replicate PCRs used approximately 320 ng DNA, about 30,000 T cell genomes. The assay was immunoSEQ multiplex PCR, and TCRdb's table has in-frame clones only and misses some. Here the sample spans about 490,000 clones, around 85% being singletons.

The chain employs TRBV6-4 and TRBJ2-3, with unresolved D. Sequenced input: PBMCs. This receptor was obtained from a woman in her thirties or forties in good health. Some clones in this sample may be carry-over from other donors' samples. The CDR3 sequence: CASSEEASPTTDTQYF. In DNA, the CDR3 is TGTGCCAGCAGTGAAGAAGCGAGCCCCACCACAGATACGCAGTATTTT.